The T cell receptor beta chain under discussion was sequenced for a study of Ad26.COV2.S vaccination and SARS-CoV-2 variants. Treatment denoted: around 19 received Ad26.COV2.S at low or high dose, single or two shots; about 5 received placebo; per-sample allocation not given. Day 63 following the first vaccine or placebo injection was when the samples were taken. Immunization relied on an Ad26 vector, which expressed Wuhan-strain SARS-CoV-2 spike. The study, taken as a whole, reports: Greater spike-specific TCR breadth was seen in vaccine recipients than in placebo recipients. Total responses of T cells may have been underestimated by the analyses of TCR breadth and depth. Breadth of non-spike TCRs did not differ between vaccinees and placebo recipients.

TCRdb's table, derived via immunoSEQ multiplex PCR, lists solely in-frame clones and lacks some. The repertoire has about 440,000 clones, roughly 87% of them found once; the top ten carry around 4.2%. Worth noting for this clone: Its antigen is currently unknown.

Germline CDR1 and CDR2: LGHDT and YNNKEL (reference sequence). The CDR3 totals 14 residues. The V and J ends lost 8 bases and 12 bases, in that order; junction bases with no gene match: 9. The source of this sequence is a person aged 18-65 years who received the Ad26.COV2.S COVID-19 vaccine or a placebo. The V and J genes are TRBV3-1 (or the pseudogene TRBV3-2) and TRBJ2-1; TRBD2 agrees at 14 bases. The material was peripheral blood, obtained in a trial of Ad26.COV2.S vaccine versus placebo. The CDR3 bases are TGTGCCAGCGCCGGGACTAGCGGGAGTCCCAGGCAGTTCTTC. Its translation is CASAGTSGSPRQFF.